This T cell receptor (beta chain) was documented in a study of blood T cell repertoires in COVID-19. At the level of the study: From T cells, B-cell-depleted T cells, or PBMCs came the material, which was cDNA or gDNA.

Original processing methods: For nucleated cells, counts were estimated from reference gene primer amplification. Sequenced by immunoSEQ multiplex PCR; TCRdb stores in-frame clones only, minus some. V, J and clone size reflect that table, while D and trimming were determined from the DNA. The repertoire holds a few hundred thousand clones, with 85% to 90% as singletons. This CDR3 comprises 16 residues. Germline values: CDR1 LGHDT, CDR2 YNNKEL (reference sequence). Germline trimming cut 4 bases from V and 4 bases from J; bases unmatched to any gene: 6. The Seattle site enrolled patients during active infection and followed them longitudinally.

The sequenced material came from peripheral blood. V gene TRBV3-1 (or the pseudogene TRBV3-2) combines with J gene TRBJ1-6; TRBD1 matches 8 bases. This receptor was obtained from a woman aged 50 to 65 with COVID-19, enrolled during active disease. CDR3 DNA sequence: TGTGCCAGCAGCCCTCAGCGGACAGGGTATAATTCACCCCTCCACTTT. Its translation is CASSPQRTGYNSPLHF.